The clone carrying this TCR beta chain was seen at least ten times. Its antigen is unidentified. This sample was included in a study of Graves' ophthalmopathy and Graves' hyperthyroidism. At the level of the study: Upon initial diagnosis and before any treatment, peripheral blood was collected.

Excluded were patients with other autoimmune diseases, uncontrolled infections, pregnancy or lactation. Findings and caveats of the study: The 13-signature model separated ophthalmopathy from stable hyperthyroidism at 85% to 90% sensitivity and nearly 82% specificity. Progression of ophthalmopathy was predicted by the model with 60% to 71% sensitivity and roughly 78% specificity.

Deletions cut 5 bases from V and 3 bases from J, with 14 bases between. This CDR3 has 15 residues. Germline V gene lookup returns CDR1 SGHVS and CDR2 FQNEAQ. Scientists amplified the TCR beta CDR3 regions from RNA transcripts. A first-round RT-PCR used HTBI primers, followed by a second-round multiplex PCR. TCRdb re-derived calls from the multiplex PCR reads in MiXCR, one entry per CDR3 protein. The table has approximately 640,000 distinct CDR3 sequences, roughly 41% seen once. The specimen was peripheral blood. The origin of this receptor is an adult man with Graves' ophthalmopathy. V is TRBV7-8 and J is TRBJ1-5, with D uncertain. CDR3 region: CASSQADLPNQPQHF. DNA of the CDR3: TGTGCCAGCAGCCAAGCGGATCTCCCCAATCAGCCCCAGCATTTT.